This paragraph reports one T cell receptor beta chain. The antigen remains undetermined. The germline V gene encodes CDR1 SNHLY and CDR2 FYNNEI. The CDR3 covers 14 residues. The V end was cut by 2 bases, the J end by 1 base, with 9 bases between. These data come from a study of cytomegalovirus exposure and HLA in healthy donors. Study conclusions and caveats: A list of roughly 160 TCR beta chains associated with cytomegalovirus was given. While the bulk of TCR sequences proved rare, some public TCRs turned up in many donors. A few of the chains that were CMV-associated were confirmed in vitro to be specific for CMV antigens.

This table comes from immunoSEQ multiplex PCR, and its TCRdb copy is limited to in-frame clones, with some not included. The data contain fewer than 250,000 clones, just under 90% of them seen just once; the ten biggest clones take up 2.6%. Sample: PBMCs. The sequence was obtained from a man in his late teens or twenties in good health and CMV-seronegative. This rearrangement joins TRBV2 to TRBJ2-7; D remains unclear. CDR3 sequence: CASSERTESYEQYF. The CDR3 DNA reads TGTGCCAGCAGTGAACGTACGGAGTCCTACGAGCAGTACTTC.